A selection of T cell receptor beta chains follows, all from one sample in a study of blood T cells in healthy people across ages. MiXCR was run by TCRdb on the 5' RACE reads, yielding one entry per CDR3 protein. The sample comprises about 900,000 distinct CDR3 sequences, roughly 50% of which are singletons, and around 15% rests with the top ten. The sequencing input was blood. These receptors were taken from a young man in good health. Each CDR3 is given with its conserved first and last residue. A D gene is named only where the DNA matches it firmly. For some rows the clone size is stated as once, few or many, or as a class when expanded; others skip it.

d_call,v_call,clone_size,j_call,cdr3_aa,cdr3_nt
.,TRBV4-1,.,TRBJ2-2,CASSPESGLTGELFF,TGCGCCAGCAGCCCGGAGAGCGGGCTCACCGGGGAGCTGTTTTTT
.,TRBV7-6,.,TRBJ2-4,CASSLGVSGQTKNIQYF,TGTGCCAGCAGCTTAGGCGTTTCAGGGCAAACCAAAAACATTCAGTACTTC
.,TRBV6-2/TRBV6-3,few,TRBJ1-2,CASSYSNHDGYTF,TGTGCCAGCAGTTACTCGAACCACGATGGCTACACCTTC
.,TRBV6-6,once,TRBJ2-1,CASSYSNVAGSYNEQFF,TGTGCCAGCAGTTACTCGAACGTTGCAGGGTCCTACAATGAGCAGTTCTTC
.,TRBV20-1,.,TRBJ1-2,CSAKFAQGHYGYTF,TGCAGTGCTAAATTCGCCCAGGGGCACTATGGCTACACCTTC
.,TRBV5-1,.,TRBJ2-7,CASSLAYGADEQYF,TGCGCCAGCAGCTTGGCCTACGGGGCCGACGAGCAGTACTTC
TRBD1,TRBV27,once,TRBJ1-1,CASIPLWGGSGDRDTEAFF,TGTGCCAGCATCCCGCTTTGGGGTGGGTCTGGGGACAGGGACACTGAAGCTTTCTTT
.,TRBV7-2,.,TRBJ2-7,CASSSRGGAYERYF,TGTGCCAGCAGCTCGAGGGGGGGGGCCTACGAGCGGTACTTC
TRBD2,TRBV30,few,TRBJ2-5,CAWSGGSRREQYF,TGTGCCTGGAGTGGAGGGTCAAGGCGGGAGCAGTACTTC
TRBD1,TRBV9,once,TRBJ1-1,CASSGSGTGGTEAFF,TGTGCCAGCAGCGGATCCGGGACAGGGGGGACTGAAGCTTTCTTT
.,TRBV7-8,.,TRBJ1-1,CASSPRRMRTAQKAVEAFF,TGTGCCAGCAGCCCGAGGCGAATGAGGACAGCCCAGAAAGCCGTTGAAGCTTTCTTT
.,TRBV3-1,.,TRBJ1-2,CASSQGTNDYTF,TGTGCCAGCAGCCAAGGGACTAATGACTACACCTTC
.,TRBV20-1,.,TRBJ1-2,CSAGDTANYGYTF,TGCAGTGCTGGGGACACCGCTAACTATGGCTACACCTTC
TRBD1,TRBV6-1,.,TRBJ1-6,CASRDTGGLAPYNSPLHF,TGTGCCAGCAGGGATACAGGGGGGCTTGCGCCCTATAATTCACCCCTCCACTTT
.,TRBV7-9,few,TRBJ2-7,CASRQTGGAEQYF,TGTGCCAGCAGGCAGACTGGCGGGGCCGAGCAGTACTTC
.,TRBV9,few,TRBJ2-2,CASSVDVGSAGELFF,TGTGCCAGCAGCGTAGATGTGGGTTCAGCGGGGGAGCTGTTTTTT
.,TRBV29-1,.,TRBJ2-7,CSVEEGRAHEYF,TGCAGCGTTGAAGAAGGGCGGGCCCACGAGTACTTC
TRBD2,TRBV4-2,.,TRBJ2-1,CASSQDPGLAARVDEQFF,TGTGCCAGCAGCCAAGATCCGGGACTAGCGGCGAGGGTCGATGAGCAGTTCTTC
.,TRBV5-5,.,TRBJ1-2,CASSPRDPYGYTF,TGTGCCAGCAGTCCTAGGGACCCCTATGGCTACACCTTC
TRBD1,TRBV6-5,.,TRBJ1-2,CASSRDSVSYGYTF,TGTGCCAGCAGTCGGGACAGCGTAAGCTATGGCTACACCTTC
TRBD2,TRBV12-3/TRBV12-4,few,TRBJ2-1,CASSLTSGGFNEQFF,TGTGCCAGCAGTTTGACTAGCGGGGGGTTCAATGAGCAGTTCTTC
.,TRBV4-1,.,TRBJ2-1,CASSQIGGSYNEQFF,TGCGCCAGCAGCCAAATAGGTGGCTCCTACAATGAGCAGTTCTTC
.,TRBV25-1,few,TRBJ1-2,CASTGGSFYGYTF,TGTGCCAGCACCGGAGGCAGTTTCTATGGCTACACCTTC
.,TRBV4-2,.,TRBJ2-7,CASSQAPGAREQYF,TGTGCCAGCAGCCAGGCTCCCGGGGCTCGCGAGCAGTACTTC
.,TRBV27,.,TRBJ2-7,CASSASAYEQYF,TGTGCCAGCAGTGCCTCGGCATACGAGCAGTACTTC
.,TRBV4-1,.,TRBJ1-4,CASSQGSGTTNEKLFF,TGCGCCAGCAGCCAAGGGTCAGGGACCACTAATGAAAAACTGTTTTTT